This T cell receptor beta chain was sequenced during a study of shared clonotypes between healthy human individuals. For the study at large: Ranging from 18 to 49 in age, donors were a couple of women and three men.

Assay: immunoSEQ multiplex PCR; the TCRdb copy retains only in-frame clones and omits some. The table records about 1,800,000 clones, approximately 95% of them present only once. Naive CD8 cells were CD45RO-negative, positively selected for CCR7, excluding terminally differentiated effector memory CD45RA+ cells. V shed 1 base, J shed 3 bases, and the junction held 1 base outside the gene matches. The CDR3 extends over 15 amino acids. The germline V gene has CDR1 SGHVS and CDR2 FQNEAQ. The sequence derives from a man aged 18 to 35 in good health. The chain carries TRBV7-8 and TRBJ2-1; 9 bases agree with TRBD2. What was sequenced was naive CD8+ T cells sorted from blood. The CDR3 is CASSLGLAVYNEQFF. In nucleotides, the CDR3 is TGTGCCAGCAGCTTAGGACTAGCGGTCTACAATGAGCAGTTCTTC.